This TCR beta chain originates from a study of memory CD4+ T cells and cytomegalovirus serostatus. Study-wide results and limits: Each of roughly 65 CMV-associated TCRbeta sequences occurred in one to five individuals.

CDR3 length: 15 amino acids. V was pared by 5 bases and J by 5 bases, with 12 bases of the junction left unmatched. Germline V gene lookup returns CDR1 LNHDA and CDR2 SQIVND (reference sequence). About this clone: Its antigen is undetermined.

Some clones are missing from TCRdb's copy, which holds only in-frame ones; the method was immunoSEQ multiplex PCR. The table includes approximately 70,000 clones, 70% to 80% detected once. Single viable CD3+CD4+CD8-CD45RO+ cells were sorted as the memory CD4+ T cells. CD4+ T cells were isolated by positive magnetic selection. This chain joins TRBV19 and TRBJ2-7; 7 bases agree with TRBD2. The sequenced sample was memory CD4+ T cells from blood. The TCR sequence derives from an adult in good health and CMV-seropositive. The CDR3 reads CASSSLRREGHEQYF. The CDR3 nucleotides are TGTGCCAGTAGTTCCCTCCGAAGGGAGGGACACGAGCAGTACTTC.